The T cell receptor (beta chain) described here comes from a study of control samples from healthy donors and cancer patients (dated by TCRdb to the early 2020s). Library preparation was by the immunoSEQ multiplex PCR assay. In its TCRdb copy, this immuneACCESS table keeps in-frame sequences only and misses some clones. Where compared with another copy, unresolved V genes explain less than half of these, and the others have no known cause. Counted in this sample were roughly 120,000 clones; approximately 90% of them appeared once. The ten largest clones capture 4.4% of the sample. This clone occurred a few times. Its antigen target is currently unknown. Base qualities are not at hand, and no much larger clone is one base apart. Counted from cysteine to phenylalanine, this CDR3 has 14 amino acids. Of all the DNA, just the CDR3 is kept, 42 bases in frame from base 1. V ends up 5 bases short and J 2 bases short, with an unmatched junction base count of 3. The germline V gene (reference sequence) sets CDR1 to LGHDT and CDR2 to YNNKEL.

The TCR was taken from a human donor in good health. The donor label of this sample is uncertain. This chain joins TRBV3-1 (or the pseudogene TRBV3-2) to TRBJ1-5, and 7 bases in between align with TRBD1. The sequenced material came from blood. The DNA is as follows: TGTGCCAGCAGCGCGCAGGGGGGCAATCAGCCCCAGCATTTT. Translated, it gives CASSAQGGNQPQHF.